Listed here are 25 T cell receptor beta chains from one sample, sequenced in a study of OX40 agonist ivuxolimab in advanced cancers. Using immunoSEQ multiplex PCR, the repertoire was profiled, and TCRdb retains in-frame clones only, with some absent. The repertoire holds roughly 50,000 clones, approximately 80% seen once, with under 15% in the top ten. This material consisted of CD4+ or CD8+ T cells sorted from blood, taken in a trial of the OX40 agonist ivuxolimab. These receptors all come from an adult with an advanced solid tumor such as melanoma, head and neck, liver or kidney cancer.

In its sample, this clone was seen once. The rearrangement uses TRBV4-1 and TRBJ2-1; 8 bases are shared with TRBD2. The CDR3 is 15 residues long. Germline lookup yields CDR1 MGHRA and CDR2 YSYEKL. V gave up 4 bases and J gave up 12 bases; unmatched junction bases: 14. The CDR3 nucleotides read TGCGCCAGCAGCCCTCGTTGGGTAGCGGGAATGGTGCAGTTCTTC. It translates to CASSPRWVAGMVQFF.

This chain uses TRBV5-4 with TRBJ2-2; the D gene is possibly TRBD1 (6 bases). Trimming removed 2 bases from V and 5 bases from J, with 10 bases in between. CDR1 and CDR2 from the germline V gene are SGHNT and YYREEE (reference sequence). The CDR3 covers 14 residues. DNA for the CDR3: TGTGCCAGCAGCTTAGGGGGTGGGACCGGGGAGCTGTTTTTT. Its translation is CASSLGGGTGELFF.

The chain is built from TRBV19 and TRBJ1-1; 9 bases are a match to TRBD1. This CDR3 contains 13 residues. CDR1 and CDR2 from the germline V gene are LNHDA and SQIVND (reference sequence). After removal of 6 bases from V and 8 bases from J, the junction contained 7 bases not matched to a gene. The CDR3 is CASRTGGNHEAFF. The DNA of the CDR3 is TGTGCCAGTAGGACAGGGGGGAACCACGAAGCTTTCTTT.

This chain connects TRBV7-2 to TRBJ2-1; 11 nucleotides align to TRBD2. Germline V gene data show CDR1 as SGHTA and CDR2 as FQGNSA. V was clipped by 4 bases and J by 7 bases; unmatched bases: 9. The CDR3 is made up of 16 amino acids. CDR3 amino acids: CASSSTASGRRNEQFF. CDR3 nucleotides: TGTGCCAGCAGCTCCACCGCTAGCGGGAGGAGGAATGAGCAGTTCTTC.

V gene TRBV9 combines with J gene TRBJ2-1, with 8 nucleotides matching TRBD1. Per the germline V gene, CDR1 is SGDLS and CDR2 is YYNGEE. There are 15 residues in the CDR3. J was trimmed by 4 bases and V by 0 bases; bases with no gene match: 3. The CDR3 DNA reads as TGTGCCAGCAGCGTAGGGGACAGGACTTACAATGAGCAGTTCTTC. Protein product: CASSVGDRTYNEQFF.

The chain is built from TRBV19 and TRBJ1-2; unclear D gene. Germline V CDR1 and CDR2: LNHDA, SQIVND (reference sequence). V dropped 0 bases and J dropped 0 bases, with 8 bases sitting between them. The CDR3 length is 15 residues. Here the CDR3 reads CASSIDQAANYGYTF. The CDR3 DNA is TGTGCCAGTAGTATAGATCAGGCAGCTAACTATGGCTACACCTTC. Filled out from reference TRBV19 and TRBJ1-2, the complete variable domain reads DGGITQSPKYLFRKEGQNVTLSCEQNLNHDAMYWYRQDPGQGLRLIYYSQIVNDFQKGDIAEGYSVSREKKESFPLTVTSAQKNPTAFYLCASSIDQAANYGYTFGSGTRLTVV.

This chain connects TRBV7-8 to TRBJ1-4; TRBD1 matches at 7 bases. From germline, CDR1 is SGHVS and CDR2 FQNEAQ. This CDR3 has 14 residues. Losses at the gene ends were 4 bases for V and 8 bases for J; bases not matched to a gene: 7. DNA for the CDR3: TGTGCCAGCAGCTCCTCCTGGACAGGCGAAAAACTGTTTTTT. Amino acids: CASSSSWTGEKLFF.

Only one count was recorded for this clone. The chain is built from TRBV11-1 and TRBJ2-7; D not resolved. The V and J ends lost 5 bases and 2 bases respectively, with 10 bases between them. Germline CDR1 SGHAT, CDR2 FQDESV (reference sequence). The CDR3 length is 13 residues. CDR3 coding DNA: TGTGCCAGCAGCCGTGACATACCCTACGAGCAGTACTTC. This translates into CASSRDIPYEQYF.

This clone was seen more than once but under ten times. CDR3 nucleotide sequence: TGTGCCAGCACTCGGAGCTCCTATAATTCACCCCTCCACTTT. This gives the protein CASTRSSYNSPLHF. J is TRBJ1-6 and V is TRBV7-9; D remains unclear. V lost 7 bases to trimming and J lost 0 bases, with 7 bases between them. There are 14 residues in the CDR3. The germline V gene has CDR1 SEHNR and CDR2 FQNEAQ (reference sequence).

V is TRBV7-3 and J is TRBJ2-1; D is tentatively TRBD1 or TRBD2 (7 bases each). Germline V lookup: CDR1 SGHTA, CDR2 FQGTGA. This CDR3 spans 16 amino acids. The V end lost 1 base, the J end lost 6 bases, and 16 bases lay between the germline ends. The CDR3 spells CASSLNAGGALNEQFF. The CDR3, as DNA: TGTGCCAGCAGCTTAAATGCAGGGGGGGCCCTCAATGAGCAGTTCTTC.

The chain uses TRBV13 and TRBJ2-7; D may be TRBD2 (5 bases). V dropped 5 bases and J dropped 5 bases, with 19 bases sitting between them. The CDR3 contains 15 residues. CDR1 and CDR2 (germline): PRHDT, FYEKMQ (reference sequence). The CDR3 nucleotides read TGTGCCAGCAGCCTCCCCTTTGAGGGAGCCAACGAGCAGTACTTC. Amino acids: CASSLPFEGANEQYF.

This chain joins TRBV5-1 and TRBJ2-2; D is ambiguous. The CDR3 is 15 amino acids. V lost 0 bases, J lost 5 bases, and 11 bases lay in between. Germline-derived CDR1 and CDR2 are SGHRS and YFSETQ. The chain's CDR3 is CASSLELWETGELFF. Here the CDR3 DNA reads TGCGCCAGCAGCTTGGAGCTTTGGGAAACCGGGGAGCTGTTTTTT.

The chain recombines TRBV6-1 with TRBJ2-7; tentative D call: TRBD1 (5 bases). The CDR3 sequence is 15 residues long. Per germline, CDR1 MNHNS and CDR2 SASEGT. Between the trimmed V and J ends, which lost 5 bases and 2 bases, there was a span of 16 bases. As DNA, the CDR3 is TGTGCCAGCAGTCCCCAGCAGGGCGCAACCTACGAGCAGTACGTC. Translating it yields CASSPQQGATYEQYV.

The chain employs TRBV7-2 and TRBJ1-6; 8 positions agree with TRBD1. The CDR3 spans 16 residues. V shed 5 bases, J shed 5 bases, and the junction held 8 bases outside the gene matches. Germline V gene data show CDR1 as SGHTA and CDR2 as FQGNSA. CDR3 sequence: CASSPWTGTDNSPLHF. CDR3 nucleotides: TGTGCCAGCAGCCCATGGACAGGGACTGATAATTCACCCCTCCACTTT. Full variable domain (rest looked up from reference TRBV7-2 and TRBJ1-6): GAGVSQSPSNKVTEKGKDVELRCDPISGHTALYWYRQSLGQGLEFLIYFQGNSAPDKSGLPSDRFSAERTGGSVSTLTIQRTQQEDSAVYLCASSPWTGTDNSPLHFGNGTRLTVT.

The chain employs TRBV4-3 and TRBJ2-1; 10 bases fit TRBD2. Per the germline V gene, CDR1 is LGHNA and CDR2 is YSLEER. With V trimmed by 0 bases and J by 9 bases, 8 bases remained unmatched. The CDR3 runs 16 residues. CDR3 protein: CASSQDLSAGGGEQFF. DNA for the CDR3: TGCGCCAGCAGCCAAGATCTTTCAGCGGGAGGGGGTGAGCAGTTCTTC.

The chain carries TRBV29-1 and TRBJ2-1, with 8 bases matching TRBD2. The V gene end was trimmed by 4 bases and the J gene end by 0 bases; junction bases not matched to a gene: 5. The germline gives CDR1 SQVTM, CDR2 ANQGSEA. The CDR3 runs 15 residues. In DNA form, the CDR3 reads TGCAGCGTTGTCGGGGGGGGAAGCTCCTACAATGAGCAGTTCTTC. This translates into CSVVGGGSSYNEQFF.

The chain joins TRBV11-1 to TRBJ1-1; 8 nucleotides match TRBD1. From germline, CDR1 is SGHAT and CDR2 FQDESV (reference sequence). J was trimmed by 4 bases and V by 5 bases; bases with no gene match: 9. This CDR3 region has 15 residues. Here the CDR3 reads CASSDTGGSGTEAFF. The CDR3 DNA is TGTGCCAGCAGCGATACAGGGGGGAGTGGCACTGAAGCTTTCTTT.

J is TRBJ1-4 and V is TRBV6-1, with D possibly TRBD1 on 6 matching bases. This CDR3 spans 15 amino acids. The germline V and J ends were trimmed by 0 bases and 8 bases, with 13 bases remaining between them. Germline CDR1 and CDR2: MNHNS and SASEGT. CDR3 in DNA: TGTGCCAGCAGTGAAGCTAGGCAGGGGAGGGAAAAACTGTTTTTT. It yields the protein CASSEARQGREKLFF.

The chain joins TRBV7-2 to TRBJ1-2; D unclear. The CDR3 covers 14 residues. Germline CDR1 is SGHTA and CDR2 is FQGNSA. The germline V and J ends were trimmed by 1 base and 1 base, with 7 bases remaining between them. This CDR3 is CASSLVFSNYGYTF. CDR3 coding DNA: TGTGCCAGCAGCTTAGTTTTCAGTAACTATGGCTACACCTTC.

The J gene is TRBJ1-4, the V gene TRBV7-9; unclear D gene. Per the germline V gene, CDR1 is SEHNR and CDR2 is FQNEAQ (reference sequence). V lost 8 bases to trimming and J lost 5 bases, with 15 bases between them. The CDR3 is 14 amino acids. The CDR3 is CASRPQGQNEKLFF. CDR3 bases: TGTGCCAGCCGCCCCCAAGGGCAGAATGAAAAACTGTTTTTT.

V usage is TRBV6-1 and J usage is TRBJ2-1, with a tentative D call TRBD2 (5 bases). The CDR3 extends over 14 amino acids. The V gene's germline CDR1 is MNHNS and CDR2 SASEGT. V lost 3 bases and J lost 2, with 8 bases in between. The CDR3 loop reads CASSETTPYNEQFF. The CDR3 DNA follows: TGTGCCAGCAGTGAGACTACCCCCTACAATGAGCAGTTCTTC.

The chain is built from TRBV5-1 and TRBJ2-2, with D unresolved. The germline gives CDR1 SGHRS, CDR2 YFSETQ. V lost 0 bases and J 3 bases, leaving 6 bases between the germline ends. The CDR3 runs 14 residues. CDR3 residues: CASSLALDTGELFF. In nucleotides, the CDR3 is TGCGCCAGCAGCTTGGCCCTGGACACCGGGGAGCTGTTTTTT.

The V and J genes are TRBV19 and TRBJ2-7, with 8 bases identical to TRBD2. Germline V lookup: CDR1 LNHDA, CDR2 SQIVND (reference sequence). The CDR3 covers 15 residues. Trimming cost V 9 bases and J 5 bases; bases outside gene matches: 15. In nucleotides, the CDR3 is TGTGCCAGAGCGCCGGGGGGGCCGGCTATCGACGAGCAGTACGTC. Its protein is CARAPGGPAIDEQYV.

The V and J genes are TRBV7-2 and TRBJ2-4; D is undetermined. CDR3 length equals 13 residues. CDR1 and CDR2 from the germline V gene are SGHTA and FQGNSA. V shed 5 bases and J shed 9 bases, with 14 bases lying between them. The CDR3 bases are TGTGCCAGCAGCCCCGACAAGATGCGCATTCAGTACTTC. Encoded protein: CASSPDKMRIQYF.

A remark on this clone: One base away lies a much larger clone, so this may be a sequencing read error. Other nucleotide sequences from this sample produce the same CDR3. This chain connects TRBV19 to TRBJ2-3; D call uncertain. Germline lookup yields CDR1 LNHDA and CDR2 SQIVND (reference sequence). This CDR3 spans 17 amino acids. The CDR3 coding sequence is TGTGCTAGTAGTATAGGGTCCGAGACCCCACTTACGGATACGCAGTATTTT. Its translation: CASSIGSETPLTDTQYF. The variable domain in full, with the rest retrieved from reference TRBV19 and TRBJ2-3, is DGGITQSPKYLFRKEGQNVTLSCEQNLNHDAMYWYRQDPGQGLRLIYYSQIVNDFQKGDIAEGYSVSREKKESFPLTVTSAQKNPTAFYLCASSIGSETPLTDTQYFGPGTRLTVL.